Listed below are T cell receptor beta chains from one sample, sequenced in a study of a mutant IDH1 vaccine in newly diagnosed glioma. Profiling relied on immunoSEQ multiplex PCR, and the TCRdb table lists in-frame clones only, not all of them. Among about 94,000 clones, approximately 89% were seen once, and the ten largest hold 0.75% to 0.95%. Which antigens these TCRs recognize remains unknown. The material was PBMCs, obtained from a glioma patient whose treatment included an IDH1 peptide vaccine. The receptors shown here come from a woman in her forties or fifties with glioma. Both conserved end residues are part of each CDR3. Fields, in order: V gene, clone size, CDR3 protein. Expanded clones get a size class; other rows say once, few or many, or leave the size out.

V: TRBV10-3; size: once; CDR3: CAIRQGAGELFF
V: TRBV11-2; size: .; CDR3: CASSLVPGWDIQYF
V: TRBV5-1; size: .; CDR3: CASSLGGGNYEQYF
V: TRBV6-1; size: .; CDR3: CASSETRGRLTF
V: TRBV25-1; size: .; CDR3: CASTPDVGGETQYF
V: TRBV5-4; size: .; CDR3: CASSPTGKEDEQYF
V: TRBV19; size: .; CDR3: CASGLSGRATSSYNEQFF
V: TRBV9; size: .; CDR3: CASSVGVGAPPEAFF
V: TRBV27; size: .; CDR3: CASSWDGRRADTQYF
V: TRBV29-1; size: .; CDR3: CSVEDFSGASYEQYF
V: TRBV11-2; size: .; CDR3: CASSLAPGQVISGANVLTF
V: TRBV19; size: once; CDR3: CASSTPGGGGTGELFF
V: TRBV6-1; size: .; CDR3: CASSEVDEQYF